This T cell receptor beta chain was identified in a study of post-analysis software for immune sequencing data. The overall study: The cohort encompassed relapsing-remitting, secondary progressive and progressive-relapsing multiple sclerosis disease courses. Regarding the study as a whole: By F measure, samples from a shared preparation batch strongly co-clustered. Compared against controls, patients with multiple sclerosis displayed significantly lower normalized Chao1 diversity.

cDNA libraries of TCR beta carried unique molecular identifiers. TCRdb independently ran MiXCR on the PCR reads; one entry per CDR3 protein. Seen here are hundreds of thousands of distinct CDR3 sequences, around 44% observed once, and the top ten hold roughly 1.8%. About this clonotype: The antigen is unknown. One junction end does not reproduce the germline sequence, and a read error may be involved.

This receptor was identified in a girl between 10 and 17 years old with multiple sclerosis. The sequenced sample was blood.

The CDR3 loop is CTSSSNQVHGYTF. Here the CDR3 DNA reads TGTACCAGCAGCTCGAACCAGGTTCATGGCTACACCTTC. This chain connects TRBV5-6 to TRBJ1-2, with D unresolved. Germline V CDR1 and CDR2: SGHDT, YYEEEE. The CDR3 consists of 13 residues. The variable domain in full, completed from reference TRBV5-6 and TRBJ1-2, reads DAGVTQSPTHLIKTRGQQVTLRCSPKSGHDTVSWYQQALGQGPQFIFQYYEEEERQRGNFPDRFSGHQFPNYSSELNVNALLLGDSALYLCTSSSNQVHGYTFGSGTRLTVV.